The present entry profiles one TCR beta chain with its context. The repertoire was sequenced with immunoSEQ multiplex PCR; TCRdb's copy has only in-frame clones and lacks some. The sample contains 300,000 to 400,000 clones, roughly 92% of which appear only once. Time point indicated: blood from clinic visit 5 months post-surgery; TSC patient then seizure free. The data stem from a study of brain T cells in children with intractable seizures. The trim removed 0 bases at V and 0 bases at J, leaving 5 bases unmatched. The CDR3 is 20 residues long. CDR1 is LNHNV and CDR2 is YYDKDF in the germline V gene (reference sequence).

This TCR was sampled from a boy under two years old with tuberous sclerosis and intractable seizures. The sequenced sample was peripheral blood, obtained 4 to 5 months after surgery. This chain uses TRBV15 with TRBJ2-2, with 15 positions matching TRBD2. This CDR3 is CATSRDRWTSGRANTGELFF. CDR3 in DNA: TGTGCCACCAGCAGAGATCGTTGGACTAGCGGGAGGGCGAACACCGGGGAGCTGTTTTTT.